This T cell receptor beta chain was observed in a study of cytomegalovirus exposure and HLA in healthy donors. The CDR3 loop spans 12 amino acids. General study findings and limits: The authors reported that TCR beta sequences could predict HLA-A and HLA-B alleles. These predictions were accurate for most subjects in the first cohort. A classifier reportedly called cytomegalovirus status with high sensitivity and specificity.

There were likely unrecorded immune exposures, though donors were nominally healthy when sampled. With 60 Vbeta and 13 Jbeta primers, the PCR was carried out. Only in-frame clones appear in the TCRdb table, and some are missing; sequencing was by immunoSEQ multiplex PCR. The sample has around 200,000 clones, roughly four fifths seen once. Details on this clone: Its antigen is not known.

The TCR was taken from a woman aged 50 to 60 in good health and CMV-seropositive. This chain uses TRBV12-1 with TRBJ1-1; the D call TRBD1 from the table was never checked on the DNA. TRBV12-1 is termed a pseudogene. Sequencing was carried out using PBMCs. CDR3 loop: CASSFWQGAAFF. CDR3 in DNA: TGTGCCAGCAGCTTTTGGCAGGGGGCAGCTTTCTTT.